The entry that follows covers one T cell receptor beta chain sequence. Its recognized antigen is unknown. The record has no base qualities; no much larger clone is one base away. The library relied on the immunoSEQ multiplex PCR assay. TCRdb provides this immuneACCESS table in a form limited to in-frame rearrangements. Some clones are lacking; in checked studies, under half of them reflect an unresolved V gene, and why the rest are absent is not known. The sample table records some 64,000 clones; just under 90% of these occur just once. The ten largest clones represent 0.89% of the sample. CDR1 SGHDN and CDR2 FVKESK are derived from the germline V gene. The CDR3 goes from the cysteine to the phenylalanine over 13 residues. Only the CDR3 region is kept as DNA, spanning 39 bases read in frame from base 1. V gives up 1 base and J gives up 11 bases, and the segment between their germline ends measures 14 bases.

This sample was taken from a study of T cell changes during pregnancy in multiple sclerosis (dated by TCRdb to the late 2010s). A note on the overall study: The study examined how the T cell repertoire changed over the course of pregnancy in women with multiple sclerosis.

Source: peripheral blood, taken in the first trimester of pregnancy. The chain couples TRBV14 to TRBJ1-1; too little of a D gene remains to name it. The receptor was isolated from a female donor in good health, enrolled as a control in a pregnancy study. The sequence in DNA is TGTGCCAGCAGCCAAGCAGGCAGTAATGGGGCTTTCTTT. This is translated as CASSQAGSNGAFF.